The 6 T cell receptor beta chains listed next were all sequenced from one sample in a study of blood T cell repertoires in COVID-19. TCRdb's table, derived via immunoSEQ multiplex PCR, lists solely in-frame clones and lacks some. The table lists 120,000 to 150,000 clones, 88% of them singletons. Sequencing input: peripheral blood. The source is a human donor in a cohort sampled during active COVID-19.

The chain has TRBV5-1 and TRBJ2-2; tentatively, D is TRBD2 (6 bases). Germline assignment: CDR1 SGHRS and CDR2 YFSETQ. There are 16 residues in the CDR3. V was trimmed by 0 bases and J by 1 base, leaving 10 bases between them. The CDR3 DNA sequence: TGCGCCAGCAGCTTGGATGGGACTGAGAACACCGGGGAGCTGTTTTTT. Protein sequence: CASSLDGTENTGELFF. The full variable domain, completed using reference TRBV5-1 and TRBJ2-2, is KAGVTQTPRYLIKTRGQQVTLSCSPISGHRSVSWYQQTPGQGLQFLFEYFSETQRNKGNFPGRFSGRQFSNSRSEMNVSTLELGDSALYLCASSLDGTENTGELFFGEGSRLTVL.

On this clone itself: The sample carries other DNA sequences with the same CDR3. V and J are TRBV18 and TRBJ2-5, with a tentative D call TRBD1 (5 bases). The V gene's germline CDR1 is KGHSH and CDR2 LQKENI. Trimming removed 1 base from V and 5 bases from J, with 8 bases in between. CDR3 length: 13 residues. The CDR3 DNA follows: TGTGCCAGCTCACCACGTTCAGGGGAGACCCAGTACTTC. As protein: CASSPRSGETQYF.

V is TRBV27 and J is TRBJ2-7, with 11 positions matching TRBD2. Germline V gives CDR1 MNHEY, CDR2 SMNVEV (reference sequence). The CDR3 contains 15 residues. Trimming took 6 bases from V and 2 from J; bases not matched to a gene: 6. This chain's CDR3 is CASRAGTSGTYEQYF. The DNA of the CDR3 is TGTGCCAGCAGAGCCGGGACTAGCGGCACCTACGAGCAGTACTTC.

The V and J genes are TRBV5-5 and TRBJ1-2; D ambiguous. Looked up from germline, CDR1 is SGHKS and CDR2 is YYEKEE (reference sequence). The CDR3 spans 14 residues. With 0 bases removed from V and 4 bases from J, the gap between germline ends came to 10 bases. The CDR3 reads CASSLAGLTYGYTF. CDR3 DNA: TGTGCCAGCAGCTTGGCAGGCCTTACCTATGGCTACACCTTC.

The CDR3 here is CASSQGPRDQPQHF. CDR3 DNA: TGCGCCAGCAGCCAAGGGCCGAGGGATCAGCCCCAGCATTTT. The genes are TRBV4-3 and TRBJ1-5; no definite D call. Between the trimmed V and J ends, which lost 1 base and 5 bases, there was a span of 9 bases. The CDR3 spans 14 residues. Germline-derived CDR1 and CDR2 are LGHNA and YSLEER.

J is TRBJ2-1 and V is TRBV5-1; 9 positions agree with TRBD2. This CDR3 has 15 residues. With V trimmed by 4 bases and J by 4 bases, 6 bases remained unmatched. The germline V gene encodes CDR1 SGHRS and CDR2 YFSETQ. The CDR3 sequence: CASSAGGTLYNEQFF. The CDR3 nucleotides read TGCGCCAGCAGCGCGGGGGGGACCTTGTACAATGAGCAGTTCTTC.